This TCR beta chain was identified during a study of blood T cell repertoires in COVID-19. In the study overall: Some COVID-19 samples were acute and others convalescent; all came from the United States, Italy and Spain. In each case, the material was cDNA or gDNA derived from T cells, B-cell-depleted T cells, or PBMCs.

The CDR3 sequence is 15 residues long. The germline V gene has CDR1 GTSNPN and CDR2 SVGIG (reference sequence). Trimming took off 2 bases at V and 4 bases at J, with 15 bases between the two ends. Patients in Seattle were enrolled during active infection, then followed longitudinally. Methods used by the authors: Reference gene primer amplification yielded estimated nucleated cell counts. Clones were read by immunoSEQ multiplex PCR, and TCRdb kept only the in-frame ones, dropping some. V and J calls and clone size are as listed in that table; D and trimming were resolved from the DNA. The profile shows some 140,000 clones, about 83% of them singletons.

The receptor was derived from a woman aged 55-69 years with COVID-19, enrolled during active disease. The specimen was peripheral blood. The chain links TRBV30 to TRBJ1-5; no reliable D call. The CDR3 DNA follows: TGTGCCTGGAGTTCTCGGACTACCAGAAATCAGCCCCAGCATTTT. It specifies CAWSSRTTRNQPQHF.